Following are 8 T cell receptor beta chains from one sample sequenced in a study of radiation and T cells in renal cell carcinoma. Profiled with immunoSEQ multiplex PCR; TCRdb holds only in-frame clones, not every one. Among 120,000 or so clones, approximately 80% were seen once, and the ten largest hold less than 2.5%. Time point meaning: blood 2 weeks post-SBRT. Sample treatment: 15 Gy SBRT to primary tumor, nephrectomy 4 weeks later. This sample comprised blood, obtained from a patient whose treatment included radiotherapy and nephrectomy. These receptors originate from a woman aged 55-75 years with renal cell carcinoma.

CDR3 loop: CASSTGPYNEQFF. As DNA, the CDR3 is TGTGCCAGCAGTACGGGGCCTTACAATGAGCAGTTCTTC. This chain connects TRBV6-1 to TRBJ2-1; either TRBD1 or TRBD2 may supply D (5 bases each). The ends were cut back, 5 bases at V and 4 bases at J, with 9 bases in the middle. Germline-derived CDR1 and CDR2 are MNHNS and SASEGT. CDR3 size: 13 residues.

In this sample, this clone turned up a few times. At one end, the junction sequence differs from germline, possibly due to a read error. The V call is TRBV7-7, the J call TRBJ2-1; weak D call: TRBD1 (5 bases). This CDR3 has 13 amino acids. CDR1 and CDR2 from the germline V gene are SSHAT and FNYEAQ (reference sequence). The CDR3 DNA is TGTGCTAGCAGCTTAGCAGGGTCGAGAGAGCAGTTCTTC. Translation: CASSLAGSREQFF.

The rearrangement joins TRBV19 to TRBJ2-7; D unclear. This CDR3 contains 12 residues. V lost 11 bases to trimming and J lost 3 bases, with 14 bases between them. CDR1 LNHDA and CDR2 SQIVND come from the germline V gene (reference sequence). This chain's CDR3 is CASLERFYEQYF. CDR3 in DNA: TGTGCCTCCCTCGAGCGATTCTACGAGCAGTACTTC.

This chain connects TRBV15 to TRBJ1-4; D remains unclear. The CDR3 length is 16 residues. CDR1 LNHNV and CDR2 YYDKDF come from the germline V gene (reference sequence). Trimming cost V 3 bases and J 5 bases, with 16 bases left between them. CDR3 in DNA: TGTGCCACCAGCAGGGAGTTAGGGAGCGAAAATGAAAAACTGTTTTTT. Protein sequence: CATSRELGSENEKLFF.

The rearrangement links TRBV9 to TRBJ1-5; D gene ambiguous. The CDR3 loop spans 16 amino acids. Trimming pared 0 bases from V and 2 bases from J, leaving 12 bases between. Per germline, CDR1 SGDLS and CDR2 YYNGEE. The CDR3 protein is CASSVVGKRRNQPQHF. CDR3 bases: TGTGCCAGCAGCGTAGTTGGGAAGAGACGCAATCAGCCCCAGCATTTT.

This clone turned up a few times. The genes are TRBV4-1 and TRBJ1-5, with TRBD1 matching over 9 bases. This CDR3 is built from 17 residues. Germline V gene lookup returns CDR1 MGHRA and CDR2 YSYEKL. V shed 2 bases, J shed 5 bases, and the junction held 10 bases outside the gene matches. The chain's CDR3 is CASSQMTGGTGDQPQHF. CDR3 bases: TGCGCCAGCAGCCAAATGACAGGGGGTACGGGCGATCAGCCCCAGCATTTT.

Of note for this clone: Other DNA sequences from this sample encode an identical CDR3 as well. V gene TRBV20-1 combines with J gene TRBJ2-7; D is ambiguous. V was cut by 1 base and J by 6 bases, with 7 bases left in between. The germline V gene encodes CDR1 DFQATT and CDR2 SNEGSKA (reference sequence). The CDR3 contains 11 residues. For the CDR3, the DNA is TGCAGTGCTAGAGTTTGGGGCGAGCAGTACTTC. This codes for CSARVWGEQYF.

The CDR3 is CAITTVPGTFGNTIYF. The CDR3 DNA sequence: TGTGCCATTACTACGGTTCCAGGGACTTTTGGAAACACCATATATTTT. The chain recombines TRBV5-4 with TRBJ1-3; perhaps TRBD1 as D (5 bases). CDR1 and CDR2 from the germline V gene are SGHNT and YYREEE (reference sequence). V shed 9 bases and J shed 3 bases, with 22 bases lying between them. The CDR3 is made up of 16 amino acids.